This paragraph reports one T cell receptor beta chain. Its antigen remains unidentified. This specimen comes from a study of cytomegalovirus exposure and HLA in healthy donors. Overall study results and limits: TCR beta chains associated with HLA were, in a later analysis, more clonally expanded than equally common others. Available immune exposure information covered CMV serostatus only.

Trimming took 4 bases from V and 0 from J, leaving 12 bases between them. The germline V gene encodes CDR1 MNHNS and CDR2 SASEGT. This CDR3 spans 15 amino acids. PCR was performed using 60 Vbeta and 13 Jbeta primers. The table came from immunoSEQ multiplex PCR; TCRdb's copy has only in-frame clones and leaves some out. Of about 140,000 clones listed, roughly 80% are singletons. The sample consisted of PBMCs. The clonotype was recovered from a female donor in good health and CMV-seronegative. V and J are TRBV6-1 and TRBJ1-2; possible D gene TRBD1, 5 bases. CDR3 region: CASSGRGSTNYGYTF. The CDR3 bases are TGTGCCAGCAGTGGGAGGGGAAGCACTAACTATGGCTACACCTTC.